The 3 T cell receptor beta chains reported below all come from one sample, sequenced in a study of blood T cells in healthy people across ages. Through a sample-barcoded 5' primer and a J-beta primer mix, a second PCR was run for roughly 6 to 11 cycles. In TCRdb, the 5' RACE reads were re-called with MiXCR into one record per CDR3 protein. The sample records about 830,000 distinct CDR3 sequences, roughly 60% being singletons. The specimen was blood. The source is a man aged 25 to 40 in good health.

The J gene is TRBJ2-5, the V gene TRBV7-2; tentatively, D is TRBD1 (6 bases). Germline loops: CDR1 SGHTA, CDR2 FQGNSA. With 5 bases removed from V and 2 bases from J, the gap between germline ends came to 15 bases. The length of the CDR3 is 15 residues. In nucleotides, the CDR3 is TGTGCCAGCAGCGTTAACTTGGGGGCACAAGAGACCCAGTACTTC. Residues: CASSVNLGAQETQYF. The full variable domain, completed using reference TRBV7-2 and TRBJ2-5, is GAGVSQSPSNKVTEKGKDVELRCDPISGHTALYWYRQSLGQGLEFLIYFQGNSAPDKSGLPSDRFSAERTGGSVSTLTIQRTQQEDSAVYLCASSVNLGAQETQYFGPGTRLLVL.

This chain connects TRBV12-3 or TRBV12-4 to TRBJ1-2; 9 positions agree with TRBD1. The V and J ends lost 4 bases and 6 bases, in that order; junction bases with no gene match: 6. The CDR3 loop spans 14 amino acids. CDR3 sequence reads: CASSSGTGLHGYTF. CDR3 sequence (DNA): TGTGCCAGCAGTTCCGGGACAGGGCTGCATGGCTACACCTTC.

The rearrangement joins TRBV5-1 to TRBJ2-7, with 11 bases matching TRBD1. The DNA end favors TRBJ2-5, so the J call may be wrong. CDR1 is SGHRS, CDR2 YFSETQ, per germline. The CDR3 has 15 residues. CDR3 residues: CASSRGQGVRETQYF. The CDR3 bases are TGCGCCAGCAGCCGGGGACAGGGGGTTCGGGAGACCCAGTACTTC.